This T cell receptor beta chain was sequenced during a study of human T cells and chemical hapten exposure (dated by TCRdb to 2020 to 2022). For the wider study: For sensitization, 2% DPC in acetone was applied to an approximately 2 cm by approximately 2 cm area of upper inner arm skin. The study tracked peripheral blood TCR repertoire changes in vivo during primary and secondary sensitization to the hapten diphenylcyclopropenone (DPC) in alopecia patients. Weekly therapeutic DPC doses were additionally applied to the scalp of patients throughout the roughly 25-week study period. Blood samples were taken from patients before sensitization (week 0) and then at 2, 6 and about 24 weeks after DPC sensitization. Libraries were pooled for sequencing, and variation in per-sample TCR yields was attributed mainly to small differences in library volumes within the pool. For TCR sequencing, blood came from over 25 alopecia patients at anywhere from one to four time points (pre-sensitization, 2, 6 and 24 weeks). Patch testing was done on the upper back using Finn chambers containing 0.01% DPC, and results were scored after 6 days according to International Contact Dermatitis Research Group standards. The patient cohort, mostly female, included alopecia areata with under or over 50% scalp involvement, alopecia totalis and alopecia universalis. On the study overall, not on this receptor specifically: Because all patients had alopecia, a presumed autoimmune disease, the immune response of the patients might differ from that of healthy individuals. After repeated subsampling, changes were observed in the strength of the expansion versus patch-test correlation and in the threshold at which the correlation became significant. A positive correlation was found between the number of PT1 expanded TCRs and patch test score, with significance reached at thresholds 8, 16 and 32 but not 4. Expanded TCRs formed significantly more large CDR3 similarity clusters than pre-sensitization or healthy control sets, consistent with antigen-driven responses. No change with DPC sensitization was found in the number of TCRs above 1 in 1000 frequency, and no evidence of global repertoire structure alterations was found.

Read against the paper, the sample's time point label means: patch test 1, 2 weeks after DPC sensitization. The sample's treatment or condition label, in plain terms: therapeutic diphenylcyclopropenone sensitization with weekly scalp DPC. Blood at each patch-test visit was drawn before the patch test was applied. To be eligible, patients had to be aged 18 to 70, diagnosed with alopecia and judged suitable for DPC therapy, while pregnant patients were excluded. Total RNA was extracted from unfractionated whole blood that had been collected in Tempus Blood RNA tubes. The trim is 5 bases for V and 4 bases for J, with a gap of 12 bases between the germline ends. From its cysteine to its phenylalanine, the CDR3 spans 14 amino acids. Only CDR3 DNA remains: 42 bases, in frame from the first base. A note on this clonotype: Which antigen it targets is not known. No per-base quality is available; no much larger clone lies one base away.

Library prep was done by RACE. Sequenced on a NextSeq 500. During library preparation, unique molecular identifiers were attached to individual cDNA molecules so that TCRs could be counted quantitatively and reproducibly. For every blood RNA sample, sequencing covered both the TCR alpha and TCR beta chains. The paper's data handling went like this. A median of around 100,000 TCRs per sample was observed, with a range of 23,224 to 690,600. The Decombinator software suite was used to annotate the V, J and CDR3 of the TCR reads. For PS versus PT1 abundance plots, all samples were subsampled to the same number of TCRs (28,000). TCRs were defined as expanded if absent before sensitization and observed at least eight times at the 2-week time point. TCRdb cleaned the public reads at Q25 with fastp, built clones with MiXCR and kept in-frame beta chains. Here each entry gathers all rows of one CDR3 protein and keeps the most common genes and DNA. V and J calls and clone size were set by TCRdb, not the authors. The sample records about 99,000 distinct CDR3 sequences, roughly 12% of which are singletons. The ten largest clones take up roughly 2% of the sample.

The chain was built from TRBV12-3 or TRBV12-4 and TRBJ2-1, with the D gene not confidently named. This sequence originates from a woman in her thirties or forties with alopecia areata. Some clones in this sample may be carry-over from other donors' samples. This material consisted of whole blood, taken in connection with sensitization to the hapten diphenylcyclopropenone (DPC). The sequenced DNA is TGTGCCAGCAGTCTCGACACACCATACAATGAGCAGTTCTTC. The resulting protein is CASSLDTPYNEQFF.